These 30 T cell receptor beta chains originate from one sample sequenced in a study of cytomegalovirus exposure and HLA in healthy donors. The study ran its PCR with 60 Vbeta and 13 Jbeta primers. Repertoires were generated with immunoSEQ multiplex PCR, while TCRdb's copy carries only in-frame clones and drops some. Of under 200,000 clones in the sample, roughly 80% were seen once. The material sequenced was PBMCs. The receptors were sampled from a woman under 30 in good health and CMV-seronegative.

V gene TRBV29-1 combines with J gene TRBJ2-1; a weak D match, TRBD2 (6 bases). CDR1 is SQVTM, CDR2 ANQGSEA, per germline. This CDR3 spans 12 amino acids. Trimming removed 5 bases at V and 7 bases at J, with 12 bases between. CDR3 DNA: TGCAGCGTTAGGTCGGGAGTGAATGAGCAGTTCTTC. Translation: CSVRSGVNEQFF.

The chain couples TRBV28 to TRBJ2-1; no reliable D call. Between the trimmed V and J ends, which lost 6 bases and 0 bases, there was a span of 9 bases. The length of the CDR3 is 14 residues. Germline V gene data show CDR1 as MDHEN and CDR2 as SYDVKM. CDR3 region: CASRSLSSYNEQFF. CDR3 DNA: TGTGCCAGCAGGAGCCTAAGCTCCTACAATGAGCAGTTCTTC.

The chain is built from TRBV14 and TRBJ2-1; TRBD2 might be the D (6 bases). CDR1 is SGHDN and CDR2 is FVKESK in the germline V gene. This CDR3 is 14 amino acids long. V lost 2 bases and J 8 bases, leaving 13 bases between the germline ends. The CDR3 nucleotides read TGTGCCAGCAGCCAACTGGCCGCGGGATATGAGCAGTTCTTC. It yields the protein CASSQLAAGYEQFF.

The V and J genes are TRBV18 and TRBJ2-2, with TRBD2 matching over 10 bases. The CDR3 contains 18 residues. Germline-derived CDR1 and CDR2 are KGHSH and LQKENI. V was pared by 0 bases and J by 0 bases, with 4 bases of the junction left unmatched. Here the CDR3 reads CASSPPGLANPNTGELFF. Written as DNA, the CDR3 is TGTGCCAGCTCACCACCGGGACTAGCGAACCCGAACACCGGGGAGCTGTTTTTT.

This sequence joins TRBV27 and TRBJ2-7; 9 bases line up with TRBD2. The CDR3 runs 15 residues. Trimming at V came to 5 bases and at J to 1 base, leaving 6 bases not matched to a gene. Per the germline V gene, CDR1 is MNHEY and CDR2 is SMNVEV (reference sequence). The CDR3 nucleotides are TGTGCCAGCAGTCCCCTAGCGGGACGGTCCTACGAGCAGTACTTC. Residues: CASSPLAGRSYEQYF.

CDR3 loop: CATSRDNKQVYNEQFF. CDR3 nucleotides: TGTGCCACCAGCAGAGATAATAAACAGGTCTACAATGAGCAGTTCTTC. The V gene is TRBV15, the J gene TRBJ2-1, with D possibly matching TRBD1 (5 bases). Looked up from germline, CDR1 is LNHNV and CDR2 is YYDKDF (reference sequence). The CDR3 loop spans 16 amino acids. V lost 0 bases, J lost 3 bases, and 12 bases lay in between.

Turning to this clone: One junction end disagrees with the germline gene, perhaps due to a read error. The chain combines TRBV28 with TRBJ1-4; TRBD1 matches 8 bases. Germline values: CDR1 MDHEN, CDR2 SYDVKM. The CDR3 totals 16 residues. The CDR3 DNA sequence: TGTGCCAGCAAGGACAGGGAGCCCTCGCTTACATACGCACCAATTTTT. Residues: CASKDREPSLTYAPIF.

The chain is built from TRBV9 and TRBJ2-3, with 8 bases lining up with TRBD2. Germline CDR1 is SGDLS and CDR2 is YYNGEE. CDR3 length: 15 residues. The junction had 8 bases not matched to a gene; V was cut back by 4 bases and J by 4 bases. The CDR3 coding sequence is TGTGCCAGCAGCTCAGAGGGACTAGACCCAGATACGCAGTATTTT. This gives the protein CASSSEGLDPDTQYF.

The gene calls are TRBV28 and TRBJ2-2, with 7 nucleotides matching TRBD2. This CDR3 region has 15 residues. Germline values: CDR1 MDHEN, CDR2 SYDVKM. V was clipped by 4 bases and J by 3 bases; unmatched bases: 5. The CDR3 is CASSSGGMDTGELFF. CDR3 in DNA: TGTGCCAGCAGTTCCGGGGGGATGGACACCGGGGAGCTGTTTTTT. The full variable domain, with the rest looked up from reference TRBV28 and TRBJ2-2, is DVKVTQSSRYLVKRTGEKVFLECVQDMDHENMFWYRQDPGLGLRLIYFSYDVKMKEKGDIPEGYSVSREKKERFSLILESASTNQTSMYLCASSSGGMDTGELFFGEGSRLTVL.

V gene TRBV28 combines with J gene TRBJ1-5; maybe TRBD1 (6 bases). V lost 3 bases and J lost 4, with 22 bases in between. The CDR3 sequence is 18 residues long. Germline-derived CDR1 and CDR2 are MDHEN and SYDVKM. The CDR3 DNA reads TGTGCCAGCAGTTTGGAAAAGGGGGTCTTTGGGAAGAATCAGCCCCAGCATTTT. This encodes CASSLEKGVFGKNQPQHF.

The gene calls are TRBV4-3 and TRBJ1-6; D is possibly TRBD1 (6 bases). The germline V and J ends were trimmed by 4 bases and 5 bases, with 12 bases remaining between them. This CDR3 spans 15 amino acids. Germline V gene sequence: CDR1 LGHNA, CDR2 YSLEER. The CDR3 protein is CASSRGRLDNSPLHF. In nucleotides, the CDR3 is TGCGCCAGCAGCCGGGGGCGCTTGGATAATTCACCCCTCCACTTT.

This clone was seen once. V is TRBV18 and J is TRBJ2-7; 10 positions match TRBD2. The CDR3 has 14 amino acids. Germline V gene sequence: CDR1 KGHSH, CDR2 LQKENI. V lost 3 bases, J lost 5 bases, and 4 bases stayed unmatched. Written as DNA, the CDR3 is TGTGCCAGCTCACCGCTAGCGGGAGACCACGAGCAGTACGTC. It is translated as CASSPLAGDHEQYV.

The chain combines TRBV6-6 with TRBJ1-5; 7 bases are shared with TRBD1. CDR1 and CDR2 (germline): MNHNY, SVGAGI (reference sequence). V lost 6 bases and J lost 2; bases outside the gene matches: 4. The CDR3 contains 14 residues. This CDR3 is CASSRQGGNQPQHF. The CDR3, as DNA: TGTGCCAGCAGCCGACAGGGAGGCAATCAGCCCCAGCATTTT.

This rearrangement joins TRBV5-1 to TRBJ2-1, with a tentative D call TRBD1 (6 bases). The germline V gene encodes CDR1 SGHRS and CDR2 YFSETQ. This CDR3 is 14 amino acids long. V shed 0 bases and J shed 4 bases, with 8 bases lying between them. The CDR3, as DNA: TGCGCCAGCAGCTTGGGGGACATTTACAATGAGCAGTTCTTC. The encoded protein is CASSLGDIYNEQFF.

The chain has TRBV6-5 and TRBJ2-7, with D maybe TRBD2 (6 bases). Germline V gene sequence: CDR1 MNHEY, CDR2 SVGAGI. The CDR3 length is 12 residues. Trimming took off 2 bases at V and 5 bases at J, with 7 bases between the two ends. Here the CDR3 reads CASSYGGNEQYF. The DNA of the CDR3 is TGTGCCAGCAGTTACGGCGGGAACGAGCAGTACTTC.

The rearrangement links TRBV13 to TRBJ2-1; 9 bases align to TRBD1. The V gene's germline CDR1 is PRHDT and CDR2 FYEKMQ (reference sequence). The CDR3 length is 14 residues. V trimming: 8 bases; J trimming: 6 bases; junction bases outside the gene matches: 8. The CDR3 loop is CASHSNRGPNEQFF. The CDR3 DNA follows: TGTGCCAGCCACTCAAACAGGGGGCCCAATGAGCAGTTCTTC.

CDR3 nucleotides: TGTGCCAGCAGCTTCGCTAGCGGGAACACCGGGGAGCTGTTTTTT. Its protein is CASSFASGNTGELFF. The chain links TRBV7-2 to TRBJ2-2; the match to TRBD2 covers 7 bases. Germline CDR1 reads SGHTA; CDR2 reads FQGNSA. This CDR3 has 15 residues. V was pared by 3 bases and J by 1 base, with 2 bases of the junction left unmatched.

V gene TRBV7-6 combines with J gene TRBJ2-7, with D tentatively TRBD1 (5 bases). The CDR3 is made up of 13 amino acids. From germline, CDR1 is SGHVS and CDR2 FNYEAQ. V was shortened by 5 bases and J by 3 bases, with 11 bases between the two germline ends. Written as DNA, the CDR3 is TGTGCCAGCAGCCCAAACCAGGGCTACGAGCAGTACTTC. This translates into CASSPNQGYEQYF.

The chain recombines TRBV11-2 with TRBJ2-3, with a weak D call TRBD2 (6 bases). V was cut by 5 bases and J by 6 bases, with 9 bases left in between. Germline assignment: CDR1 SGHAT and CDR2 FQNNGV. This CDR3 is 12 amino acids long. CDR3 coding DNA: TGTGCCAGCAGCCAGAGCGGGGATACGCAGTATTTT. It yields the protein CASSQSGDTQYF.

This sequence joins TRBV12-5 and TRBJ1-1; D is undetermined. The CDR3 consists of 13 residues. Trimming removed 3 bases at V and 0 bases at J, with 5 bases between. CDR1 and CDR2 from the germline V gene are LGHNT and FRNRAP. The CDR3 loop is CASGFLLNTEAFF. The DNA for the CDR3 is TGTGCTAGTGGTTTCCTACTGAACACTGAAGCTTTCTTT.

V is TRBV7-9 and J is TRBJ1-2; TRBD1 aligns across 7 bases. Losses at the gene ends were 4 bases for V and 8 bases for J; bases not matched to a gene: 13. Germline V gives CDR1 SEHNR, CDR2 FQNEAQ (reference sequence). The CDR3 has 15 residues. This CDR3 reads CASSSSGTVKGGYTF. The CDR3 nucleotides read TGTGCCAGCAGCTCTAGCGGGACAGTCAAAGGGGGCTACACCTTC.

J is TRBJ1-2 and V is TRBV6-5; weak D call: TRBD1 (5 bases). In germline, CDR1 is MNHEY, CDR2 SVGAGI. The V gene lost 5 bases and the J gene lost 8 bases, with 18 bases spanning the gap. CDR3 size: 14 residues. The CDR3 reads CASSRTGGWNGYTF. In DNA, the CDR3 is TGTGCCAGCAGTCGCACAGGCGGATGGAACGGCTACACCTTC.

The DNA for the CDR3 is TGTGCCAGCAGTTACTCGTGGGCCCGACGCAATGAGCAGTTCTTC. It translates to CASSYSWARRNEQFF. The rearrangement joins TRBV6-5 to TRBJ2-1; the D is unclear. From germline, CDR1 is MNHEY and CDR2 SVGAGI. V lost 0 bases to trimming and J lost 6 bases, with 12 bases between them. CDR3 length: 15 residues.

The chain joins TRBV27 to TRBJ2-2; 12 bases are shared with TRBD2. The CDR3 is 14 amino acids. Germline V gives CDR1 MNHEY, CDR2 SMNVEV (reference sequence). Trimming took 6 bases from V and 4 from J; bases not matched to a gene: 0. The DNA of the CDR3 is TGTGCCAGCAGACTAGCGGGAGGCACCGGGGAGCTGTTTTTT. Translated, it gives CASRLAGGTGELFF.

The chain carries TRBV25-1 and TRBJ2-3, with a weak D call TRBD2 (6 bases). With 7 bases removed from V and 0 bases from J, the gap between germline ends came to 8 bases. The CDR3 has 13 amino acids. Germline loops: CDR1 MGHDK, CDR2 SYGVNS. This CDR3 is CASMSGSTDTQYF. CDR3 coding DNA: TGTGCCAGCATGAGCGGGAGCACAGATACGCAGTATTTT.

This rearrangement joins TRBV7-6 to TRBJ2-5; tentative D call: TRBD2 (5 bases). The germline gives CDR1 SGHVS, CDR2 FNYEAQ. The CDR3 sequence is 13 residues long. The V end was cut by 6 bases, the J end by 5 bases, with 13 bases between. For the CDR3, the DNA is TGTGCCAGCAGTTTGTCACTAGAGGAGACCCAGTACTTC. The encoded protein is CASSLSLEETQYF. Filled out from reference TRBV7-6 and TRBJ2-5, the complete variable domain reads GAGVSQSPRYKVTKRGQDVALRCDPISGHVSLYWYRQALGQGPEFLTYFNYEAQQDKSGLPNDRFSAERPEGSISTLTIQRTEQRDSAMYRCASSLSLEETQYFGPGTRLLVL.

The chain recombines TRBV10-3 with TRBJ2-3; the D gene is possibly TRBD1 (6 bases). Per germline, CDR1 ENHRY and CDR2 SYGVKD. Deletions cut 3 bases from V and 3 bases from J, with 16 bases between. The CDR3 has 16 amino acids. The CDR3 DNA follows: TGTGCCATCAGTGACTCACAGGGTCTGATAACAGATACGCAGTATTTT. Translating gives CAISDSQGLITDTQYF.

The chain recombines TRBV6-5 with TRBJ1-2; a possible D gene is TRBD1 (6 bases). Germline V lookup: CDR1 MNHEY, CDR2 SVGAGI. The CDR3 has 14 residues. The germline V and J ends were trimmed by 0 bases and 3 bases, with 8 bases remaining between them. DNA for the CDR3: TGTGCCAGCAGTTACTCCGGGGGGCACTATGGCTACACCTTC. Its protein product is CASSYSGGHYGYTF.

V and J are TRBV6-5 and TRBJ1-1, with D unresolved. Germline V gives CDR1 MNHEY, CDR2 SVGAGI. V was cut by 5 bases and J by 1 base, with 11 bases left in between. This CDR3 spans 14 amino acids. CDR3 sequence reads: CASSAPTRNTEAFF. The CDR3 DNA is TGTGCCAGCAGTGCCCCGACAAGGAACACTGAAGCTTTCTTT.

The chain employs TRBV6-5 and TRBJ2-5; 9 bases align to TRBD2. Trimming cost V 7 bases and J 5 bases; bases outside gene matches: 5. CDR3 size: 13 residues. Germline lookup yields CDR1 MNHEY and CDR2 SVGAGI. In DNA form, the CDR3 reads TGTGCCAGCATTTCTACTAGCGGGGAGACCCAGTACTTC. Residues: CASISTSGETQYF.